This T cell receptor (beta chain) was obtained from a study of memory CD4+ T cells and cytomegalovirus serostatus. Turning to the study itself: Of the healthy Belgian adults, 9 were CMV seropositive and more than 20 seronegative.

The assay was immunoSEQ multiplex PCR, and TCRdb's table has in-frame clones only and misses some. Seen here are fewer than 35,000 clones, about 80% observed once, and the top ten hold over 0.6%. The sort gate was single viable CD3+CD4+CD8-CD45RO+ cells for memory CD4+ T cells. After thawing, CD4+ T cells were positively selected. Study conclusions and caveats: Of 150 to 200 reported CMV TCRbeta sequences, 55 to 80 were found in memory CD4+ repertoires. Suggested: most of the CMV-linked TCR signature lies in CD4+ memory cells.

Germline assignment: CDR1 MDHEN and CDR2 SYDVKM. V dropped 9 bases and J dropped 4 bases, with 18 bases sitting between them. CDR3 length equals 14 residues. To note about this clone: Its antigen is not known.

V and J are TRBV28 and TRBJ1-1; weak D call: TRBD1 (6 bases). The sequencing input was memory CD4+ T cells from blood. The receptor comes from an adult in good health and CMV-seronegative. CDR3 residues: CASWAGGLGTEAFF. The CDR3 DNA reads TGTGCCAGTTGGGCGGGGGGCTTGGGCACTGAAGCTTTCTTT.